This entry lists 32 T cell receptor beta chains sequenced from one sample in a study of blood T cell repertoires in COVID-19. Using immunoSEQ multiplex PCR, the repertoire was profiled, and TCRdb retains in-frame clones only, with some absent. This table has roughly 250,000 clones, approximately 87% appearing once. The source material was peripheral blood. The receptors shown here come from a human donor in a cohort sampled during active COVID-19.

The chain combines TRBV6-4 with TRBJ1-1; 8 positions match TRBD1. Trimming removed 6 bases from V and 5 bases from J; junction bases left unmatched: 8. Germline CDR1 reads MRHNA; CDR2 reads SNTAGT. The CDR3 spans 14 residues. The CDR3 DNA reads TGTGCCAGCAGGGGAGACAGGGGAGGAACTGAAGCTTTCTTT. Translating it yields CASRGDRGGTEAFF.

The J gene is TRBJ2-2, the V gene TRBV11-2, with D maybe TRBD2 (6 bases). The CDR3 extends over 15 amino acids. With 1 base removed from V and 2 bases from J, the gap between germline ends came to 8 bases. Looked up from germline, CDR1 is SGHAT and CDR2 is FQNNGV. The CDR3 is CASSLARGNTGELFF. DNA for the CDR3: TGTGCCAGCAGCTTAGCGCGGGGAAACACCGGGGAGCTGTTTTTT.

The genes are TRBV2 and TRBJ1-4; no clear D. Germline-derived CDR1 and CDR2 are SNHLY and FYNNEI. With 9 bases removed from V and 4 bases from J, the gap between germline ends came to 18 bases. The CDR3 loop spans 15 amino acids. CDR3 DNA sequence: TGTGCCAGTACCGAGGGTCCAGGCCGTAATGAAAAACTGTTTTTT. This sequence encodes CASTEGPGRNEKLFF.

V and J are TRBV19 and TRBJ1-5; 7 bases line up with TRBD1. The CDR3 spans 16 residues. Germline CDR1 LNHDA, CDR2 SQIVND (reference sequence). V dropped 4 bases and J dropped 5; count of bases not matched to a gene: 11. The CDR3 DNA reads TGTGCCAGTAGTAAACTGACAGGGTACTTGGATCAGCCCCAGCATTTT. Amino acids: CASSKLTGYLDQPQHF.

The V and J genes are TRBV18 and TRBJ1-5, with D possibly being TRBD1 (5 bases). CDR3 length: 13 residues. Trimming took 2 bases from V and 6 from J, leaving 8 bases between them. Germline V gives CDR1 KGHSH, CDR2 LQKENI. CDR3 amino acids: CASSPSRGQPQHF. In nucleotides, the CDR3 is TGTGCCAGCTCACCAAGTAGGGGTCAGCCCCAGCATTTT.

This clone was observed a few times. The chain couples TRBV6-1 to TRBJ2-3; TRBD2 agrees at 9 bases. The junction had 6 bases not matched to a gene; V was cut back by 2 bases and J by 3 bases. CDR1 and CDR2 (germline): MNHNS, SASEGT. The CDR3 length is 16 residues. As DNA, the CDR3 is TGTGCCAGCAGTGAAAGGTCTAGCGGGGTGACAGATACGCAGTATTTT. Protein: CASSERSSGVTDTQYF.

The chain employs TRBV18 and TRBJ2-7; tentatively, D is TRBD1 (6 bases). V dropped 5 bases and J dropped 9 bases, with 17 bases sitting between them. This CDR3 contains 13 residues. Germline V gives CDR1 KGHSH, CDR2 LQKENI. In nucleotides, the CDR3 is TGTGCCAGCTCAGAACTACAGGGAGACGGGCAGTACTTC. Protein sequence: CASSELQGDGQYF.

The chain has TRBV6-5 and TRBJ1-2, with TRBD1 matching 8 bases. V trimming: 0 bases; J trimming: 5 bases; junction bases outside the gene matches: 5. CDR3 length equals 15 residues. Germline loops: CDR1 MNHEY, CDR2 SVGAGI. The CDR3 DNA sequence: TGTGCCAGCAGTTACTCTGGCAGGGGGCTTTATGGCTACACCTTC. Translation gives CASSYSGRGLYGYTF.

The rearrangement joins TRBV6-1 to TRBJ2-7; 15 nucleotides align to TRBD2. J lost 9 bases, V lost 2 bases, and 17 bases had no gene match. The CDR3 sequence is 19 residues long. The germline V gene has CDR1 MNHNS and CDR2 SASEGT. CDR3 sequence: CASSESKSSGTSGRTGQYF. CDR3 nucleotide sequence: TGTGCCAGCAGTGAAAGTAAATCATCCGGGACTAGCGGGAGGACGGGGCAGTACTTC.

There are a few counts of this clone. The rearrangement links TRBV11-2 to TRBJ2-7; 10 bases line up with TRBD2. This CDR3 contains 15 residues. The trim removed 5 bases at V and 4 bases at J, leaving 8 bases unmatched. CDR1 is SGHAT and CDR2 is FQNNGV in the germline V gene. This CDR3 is CASSPRLAGVYEQYF. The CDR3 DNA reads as TGTGCCAGCAGCCCCCGGCTAGCGGGGGTTTACGAGCAGTACTTC.

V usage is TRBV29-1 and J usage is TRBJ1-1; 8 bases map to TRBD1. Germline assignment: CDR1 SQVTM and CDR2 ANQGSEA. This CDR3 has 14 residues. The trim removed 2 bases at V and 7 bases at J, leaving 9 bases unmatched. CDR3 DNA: TGCAGCGTTGAATTGCAGGGGGCCCTAATTGAAGCTTTCTTT. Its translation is CSVELQGALIEAFF.

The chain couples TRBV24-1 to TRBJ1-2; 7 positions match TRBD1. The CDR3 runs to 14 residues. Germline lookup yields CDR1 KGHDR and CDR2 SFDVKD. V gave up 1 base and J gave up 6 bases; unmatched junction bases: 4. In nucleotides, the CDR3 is TGTGCCACCAGTGATTTAGAGGGGGCAAATGGCTACACCTTC. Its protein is CATSDLEGANGYTF.

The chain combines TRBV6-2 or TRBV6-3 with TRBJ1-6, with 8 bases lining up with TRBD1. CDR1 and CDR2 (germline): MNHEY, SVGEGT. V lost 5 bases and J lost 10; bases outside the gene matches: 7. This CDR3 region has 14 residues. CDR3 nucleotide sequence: TGTGCCAGCAGTAGGACAGGGAGAAAATCACCCCTCCACTTT. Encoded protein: CASSRTGRKSPLHF.

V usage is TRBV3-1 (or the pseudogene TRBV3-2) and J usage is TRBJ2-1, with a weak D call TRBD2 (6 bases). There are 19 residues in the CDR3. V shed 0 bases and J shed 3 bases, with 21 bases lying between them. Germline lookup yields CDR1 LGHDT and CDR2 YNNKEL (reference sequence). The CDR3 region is CASSQESSGAEKNYNEQFF. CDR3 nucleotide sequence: TGTGCCAGCAGCCAAGAGTCATCGGGAGCGGAGAAAAACTACAATGAGCAGTTCTTC.

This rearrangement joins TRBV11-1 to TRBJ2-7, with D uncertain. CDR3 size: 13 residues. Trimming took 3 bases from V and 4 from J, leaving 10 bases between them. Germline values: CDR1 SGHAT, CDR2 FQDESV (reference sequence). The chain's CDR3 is CASSFLYGYEQYF. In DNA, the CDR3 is TGTGCCAGCAGCTTTCTCTACGGGTACGAGCAGTACTTC.

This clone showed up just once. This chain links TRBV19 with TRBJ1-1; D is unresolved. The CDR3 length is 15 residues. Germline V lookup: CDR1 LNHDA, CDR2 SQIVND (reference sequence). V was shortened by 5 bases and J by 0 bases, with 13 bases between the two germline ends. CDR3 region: CASSLLSTVNTEAFF. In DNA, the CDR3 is TGTGCCAGTAGTCTCCTGAGTACAGTGAACACTGAAGCTTTCTTT.

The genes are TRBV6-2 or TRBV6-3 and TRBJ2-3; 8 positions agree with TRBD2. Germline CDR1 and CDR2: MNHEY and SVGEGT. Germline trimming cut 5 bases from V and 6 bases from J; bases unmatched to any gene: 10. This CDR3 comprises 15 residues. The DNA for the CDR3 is TGTGCCAGCAGTCGAAAAGAGTCGGGGGGGGATACGCAGTATTTT. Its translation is CASSRKESGGDTQYF.

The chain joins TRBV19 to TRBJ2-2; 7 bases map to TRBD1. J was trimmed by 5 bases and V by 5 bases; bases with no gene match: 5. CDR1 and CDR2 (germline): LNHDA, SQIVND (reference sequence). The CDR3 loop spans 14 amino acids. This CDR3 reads CASSSNRGTGELFF. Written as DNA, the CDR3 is TGTGCCAGTAGTTCCAACAGGGGAACCGGGGAGCTGTTTTTT.

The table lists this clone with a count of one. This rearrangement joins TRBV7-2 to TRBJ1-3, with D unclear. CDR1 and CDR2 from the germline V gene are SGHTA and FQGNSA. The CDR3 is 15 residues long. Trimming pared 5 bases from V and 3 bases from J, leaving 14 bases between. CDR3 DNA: TGTGCCAGCAGCACGAGGGCGATGAGTGGAAACACCATATATTTT. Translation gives CASSTRAMSGNTIYF.

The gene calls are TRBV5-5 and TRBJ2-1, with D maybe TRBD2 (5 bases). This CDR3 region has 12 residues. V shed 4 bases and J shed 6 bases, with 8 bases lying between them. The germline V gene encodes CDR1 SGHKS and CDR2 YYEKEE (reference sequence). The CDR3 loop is CASSPDFNEQFF. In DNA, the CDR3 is TGTGCCAGCAGCCCGGACTTCAATGAGCAGTTCTTC.

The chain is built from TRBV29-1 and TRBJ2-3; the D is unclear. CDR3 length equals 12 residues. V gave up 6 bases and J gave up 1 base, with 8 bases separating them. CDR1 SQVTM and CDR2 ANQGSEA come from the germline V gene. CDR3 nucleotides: TGCAGCGTCAATGAGGGCACAGATACGCAGTATTTT. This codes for CSVNEGTDTQYF.

CDR3 region: CASKGSWSGGRTQYF. The DNA of the CDR3 is TGTGCCAGCAAGGGGTCCTGGTCGGGGGGGCGCACCCAGTACTTC. The chain has TRBV13 and TRBJ2-5, with 8 nucleotides matching TRBD2. This CDR3 spans 15 amino acids. V was clipped by 7 bases and J by 8 bases; unmatched bases: 15. Germline CDR1 is PRHDT and CDR2 is FYEKMQ (reference sequence).

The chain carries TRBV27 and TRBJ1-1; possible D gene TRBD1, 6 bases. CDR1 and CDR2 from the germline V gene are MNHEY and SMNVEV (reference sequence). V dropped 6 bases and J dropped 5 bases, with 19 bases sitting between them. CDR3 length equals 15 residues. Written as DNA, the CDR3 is TGTGCCAGCAGCGGGGGGGCAGGGCTCTTGACTGAAGCTTTCTTT. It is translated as CASSGGAGLLTEAFF.

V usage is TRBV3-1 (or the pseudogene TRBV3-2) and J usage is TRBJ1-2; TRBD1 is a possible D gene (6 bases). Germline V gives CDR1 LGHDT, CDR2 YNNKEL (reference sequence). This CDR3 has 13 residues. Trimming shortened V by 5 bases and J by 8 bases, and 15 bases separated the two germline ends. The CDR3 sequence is CASSLTGRGGYTF. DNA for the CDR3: TGTGCCAGCAGCTTGACAGGACGGGGAGGCTACACCTTC.

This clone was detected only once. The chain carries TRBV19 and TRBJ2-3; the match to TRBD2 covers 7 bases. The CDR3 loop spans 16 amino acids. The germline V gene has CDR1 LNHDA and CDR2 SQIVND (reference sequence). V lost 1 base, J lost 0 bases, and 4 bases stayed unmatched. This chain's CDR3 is CASSIVGGLSTDTQYF. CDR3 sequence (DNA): TGTGCCAGTAGTATAGTGGGAGGGTTGAGCACAGATACGCAGTATTTT.

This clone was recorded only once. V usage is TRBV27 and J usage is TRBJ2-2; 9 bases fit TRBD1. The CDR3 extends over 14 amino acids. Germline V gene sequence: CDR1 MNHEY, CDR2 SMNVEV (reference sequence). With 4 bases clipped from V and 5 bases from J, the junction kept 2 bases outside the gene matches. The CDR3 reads CASSSGTGTGELFF. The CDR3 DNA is TGTGCCAGCAGTTCCGGGACAGGGACCGGGGAGCTGTTTTTT.

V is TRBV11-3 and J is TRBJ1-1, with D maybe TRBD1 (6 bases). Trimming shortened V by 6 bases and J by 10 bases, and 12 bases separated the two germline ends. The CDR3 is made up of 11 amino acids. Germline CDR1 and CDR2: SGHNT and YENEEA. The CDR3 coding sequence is TGTGCCAGCAGTCGCGGGGGCAGAGCTTTCTTT. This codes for CASSRGGRAFF.

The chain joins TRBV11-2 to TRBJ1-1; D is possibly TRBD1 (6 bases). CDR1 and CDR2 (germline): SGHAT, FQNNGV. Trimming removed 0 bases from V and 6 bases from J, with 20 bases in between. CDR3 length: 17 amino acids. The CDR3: CASSLDLGAGTRSEAFF. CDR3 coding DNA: TGTGCCAGCAGCTTAGATTTGGGGGCCGGAACACGCTCTGAAGCTTTCTTT.

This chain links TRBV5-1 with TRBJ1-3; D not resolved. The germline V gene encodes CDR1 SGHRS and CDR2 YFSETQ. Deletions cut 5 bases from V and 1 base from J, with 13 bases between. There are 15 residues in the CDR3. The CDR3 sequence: CASRISLLSGNTIYF. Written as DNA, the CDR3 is TGCGCCAGCAGAATCTCCCTTCTTTCTGGAAACACCATATATTTT.

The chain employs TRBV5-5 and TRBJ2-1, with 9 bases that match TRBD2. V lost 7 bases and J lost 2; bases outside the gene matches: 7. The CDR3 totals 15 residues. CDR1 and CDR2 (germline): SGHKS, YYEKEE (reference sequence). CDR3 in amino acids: CASALSGSAYNEQFF. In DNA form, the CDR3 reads TGTGCCAGCGCCCTTAGCGGGAGTGCCTACAATGAGCAGTTCTTC.

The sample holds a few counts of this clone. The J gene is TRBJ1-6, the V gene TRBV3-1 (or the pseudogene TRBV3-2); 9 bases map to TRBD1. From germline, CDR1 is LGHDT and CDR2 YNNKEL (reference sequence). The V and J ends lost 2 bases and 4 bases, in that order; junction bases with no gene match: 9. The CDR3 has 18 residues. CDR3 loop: CASSQFPGTGNYNSPLHF. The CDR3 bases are TGTGCCAGCAGCCAATTCCCAGGGACAGGGAATTATAATTCACCCCTCCACTTT.

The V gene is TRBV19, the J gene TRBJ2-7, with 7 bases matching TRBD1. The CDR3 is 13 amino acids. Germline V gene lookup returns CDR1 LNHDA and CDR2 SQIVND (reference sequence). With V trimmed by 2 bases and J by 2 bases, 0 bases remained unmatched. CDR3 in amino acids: CASSITGAYEQYF. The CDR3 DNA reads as TGTGCCAGTAGTATAACAGGGGCCTACGAGCAGTACTTC.